The clone carrying this TCR beta chain was recorded once. The antigen is undetermined. This record belongs to a study of blood T cells in healthy people across ages. Study-wide findings and caveats: Significant beta diversity loss was already apparent by age roughly 38, declining roughly linearly.

Through a sample-barcoded 5' primer and a J-beta primer mix, a second PCR was run for roughly 6 to 11 cycles. Using its own MiXCR run on the 5' RACE reads, TCRdb lists one record per CDR3 protein. The sample records approximately 880,000 distinct CDR3 sequences, roughly 48% being singletons. V gave up 5 bases and J gave up 6 bases, with 17 bases separating them. This CDR3 contains 16 residues. The chain couples TRBV12-3 or TRBV12-4 to TRBJ1-6, with D perhaps TRBD1 (5 bases). The sample comprised blood. This clonotype was obtained from a man aged 25-40 years in good health. The CDR3: CASSPPQRTPNSPLHF. CDR3 DNA sequence: TGTGCCAGCAGTCCACCCCAGAGGACACCTAATTCACCCCTCCACTTT.